This TCR beta chain was documented in a study of blood T cell repertoires in COVID-19 (dated by TCRdb to between 2020 and 2021). Notes on the research overall: Samples from collaborators originated in the United States, Italy and Spain and spanned both the acute and convalescent phases of COVID-19. The prospective study material was composed of cDNA or gDNA derived from T cells, B-cell-depleted T cells, or PBMCs. Where HLA class I and class II types were available, the types were taken from metadata supplied by the sample provider, not from assay-based typing. Samples came from the ongoing ImmuneRACE study (first 160 participants) plus 1,254 subjects from 6 global collaborators. The repertoires were released in a freely available public database meant as a resource for research on the immune response to SARS-CoV-2. Deeply sampled blood TCRbeta repertoires from subjects exposed to, actively infected with, or recovered from COVID-19 were included in the dataset. A de-identified subject ID, COVID-19 status, age in years and sex were almost always included in the sample metadata.

In the prospective study, participants were roughly 18 to 89 years old, resided in 24 geographic areas of the United States, and were enrolled through a virtual design. Cohort assignment in the prospective study relied on participant-reported clinical history from a screening survey and a study questionnaire. Recovered participants in ImmuneRACE Cohort 3 were defined by two consecutive negative NP/OP PCR tests, clearance by a healthcare professional, or resolution of symptoms. In the prospective study, mobile phlebotomists collected whole blood, serum and a nasopharyngeal or oropharyngeal swab from each participant. Prospective study participants could optionally give additional blood draws and questionnaires over an approximately two-month period. Before DNA extraction, prospective study blood samples were shipped either frozen or at room temperature. TCRbeta CDR3 regions were amplified from genomic DNA by means of the immunoSEQ Assay, a bias-controlled multiplex PCR. As for the original processing: The number of nucleated cells in each sample was estimated by amplification of reference gene primers within the assay. To quantify the absolute abundance of each unique TCRbeta CDR3 rearrangement, sequence reads were collapsed and filtered. For each sample, productive Simpson clonality was calculated as the square root of Simpson's diversity index across productive rearrangements. TCRdb mirrors the immuneACCESS table, restricted to in-frame sequences. Some clones are absent from its copies; in checked studies, under half trace to an unresolved V gene, and the reason for the others is unknown. The V and J calls and clone size are taken from that table; D and trimming were inferred from the DNA. The sample has fewer than 200,000 clones on record, approximately 88% of them singletons. Of the sample, around 9.5% is held by the ten largest clones.

Study-wide conclusions, independent of this receptor: The quantity of clinical and demographic metadata differed by source and by participant and was supplied without curation.

From a lookup of the germline V gene, CDR1 and CDR2 are MNHNS and SASEGT. V sheds 2 bases and J sheds 4 bases, leaving 15 bases between their ends. The CDR3 covers 15 residues, taking in both the cysteine and the phenylalanine. Just CDR3 DNA is preserved here, 45 bases in frame from base 1. On this clone: Its antigen is still unknown. Nothing much larger sits one base from this clone, and base qualities are not available.

The sequence joins TRBV6-1 to TRBJ2-7; the D gene cannot be resolved reliably. The sample was PBMCs or T cells enriched from blood (not recorded which). This TCR derives from a woman aged 18-30 years who had recovered from COVID-19. The CDR3 reads as follows: CASSEKQAGSYEQYF. DNA sequence: TGTGCCAGCAGTGAAAAGCAGGCTGGTTCTTACGAGCAGTACTTC.